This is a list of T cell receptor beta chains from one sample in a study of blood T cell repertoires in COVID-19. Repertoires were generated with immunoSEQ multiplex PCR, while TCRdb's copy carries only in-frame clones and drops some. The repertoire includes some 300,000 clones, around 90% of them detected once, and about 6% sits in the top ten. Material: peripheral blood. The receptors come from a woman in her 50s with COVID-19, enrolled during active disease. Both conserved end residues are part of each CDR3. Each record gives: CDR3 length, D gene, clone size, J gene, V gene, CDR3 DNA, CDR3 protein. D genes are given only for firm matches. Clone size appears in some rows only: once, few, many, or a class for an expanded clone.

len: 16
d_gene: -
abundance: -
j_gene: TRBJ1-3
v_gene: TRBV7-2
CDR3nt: TGTGCCAGCAGCCCCAAGCGGGGGGCGGTTGGAAACACCATATATTTT
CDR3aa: CASSPKRGAVGNTIYF

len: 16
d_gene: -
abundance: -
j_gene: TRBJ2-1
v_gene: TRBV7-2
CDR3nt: TGTGCCAGCAGCTTACTCGGTGCTGGGACCCGGGAGGAGCAGTTCTTC
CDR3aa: CASSLLGAGTREEQFF

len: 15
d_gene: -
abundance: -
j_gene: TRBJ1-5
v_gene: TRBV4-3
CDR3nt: TGCGCCAGCAGCCAAGAGGTTGGCAGGGCCCAGCCCCAGCATTTT
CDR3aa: CASSQEVGRAQPQHF

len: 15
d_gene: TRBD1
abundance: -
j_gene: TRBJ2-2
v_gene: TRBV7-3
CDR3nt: TGTGCCAGCAGCCAAGGGGACAGGAACACCGGGGAGCTGTTTTTT
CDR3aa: CASSQGDRNTGELFF

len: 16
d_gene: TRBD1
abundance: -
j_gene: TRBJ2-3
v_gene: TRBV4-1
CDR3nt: TGCGCCAGCAGCCAATACAGGGGGTCTAGCACAGATACGCAGTATTTT
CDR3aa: CASSQYRGSSTDTQYF

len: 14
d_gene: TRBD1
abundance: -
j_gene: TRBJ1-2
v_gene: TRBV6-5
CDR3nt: TGTGCCAGCAGAAACAGGGGCGATAACTATGGCTACACCTTC
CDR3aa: CASRNRGDNYGYTF

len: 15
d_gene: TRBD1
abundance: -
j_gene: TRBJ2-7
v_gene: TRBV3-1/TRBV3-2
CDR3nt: TGTGCCAGCAGCCAGCCCGGGACAGGGGTCTTCGAGCAGTACTTC
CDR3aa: CASSQPGTGVFEQYF

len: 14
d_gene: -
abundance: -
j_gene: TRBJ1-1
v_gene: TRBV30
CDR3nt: TGTGCCTGGAGTGCCTATGACAGGAACACTGAAGCTTTCTTT
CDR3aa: CAWSAYDRNTEAFF

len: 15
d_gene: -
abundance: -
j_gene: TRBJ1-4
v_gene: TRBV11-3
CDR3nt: TGTGCCAGCAGCGTCGCCTCGAATGAAGGGGGAAAACTGTTTTTT
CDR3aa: CASSVASNEGGKLFF

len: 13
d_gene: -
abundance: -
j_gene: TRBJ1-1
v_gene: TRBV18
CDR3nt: TGTGCCAGCCACCCCGGAGGGAACACTGAAGCTTTCTTT
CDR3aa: CASHPGGNTEAFF

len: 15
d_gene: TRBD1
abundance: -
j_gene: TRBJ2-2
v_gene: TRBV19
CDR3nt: TGTGCCAGTACCGAGGGGACAGTTTTCACCGGGGAGCTGTTTTTT
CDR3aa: CASTEGTVFTGELFF

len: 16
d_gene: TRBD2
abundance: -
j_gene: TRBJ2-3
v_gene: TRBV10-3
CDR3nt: TGTGCCATCAGTGCCGGGACTAGCCTAGGGGCAGATACGCAGTATTTT
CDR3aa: CAISAGTSLGADTQYF

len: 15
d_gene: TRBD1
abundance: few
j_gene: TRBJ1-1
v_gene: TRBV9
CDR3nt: TGTGCCAGCAGCGTCACCCCAGGGGGTCCGACTGAAGCTTTCTTT
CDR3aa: CASSVTPGGPTEAFF

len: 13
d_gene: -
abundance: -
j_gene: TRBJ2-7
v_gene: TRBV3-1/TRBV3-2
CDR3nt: TGTGCCAGCCCCTCACAAGGAGACTACGAGCAGTACTTC
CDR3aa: CASPSQGDYEQYF

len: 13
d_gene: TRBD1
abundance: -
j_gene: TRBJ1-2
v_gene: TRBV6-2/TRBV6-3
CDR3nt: TGTGCCAGCAGCAGGGGGACAGCGTATGGCTACACCTTC
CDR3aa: CASSRGTAYGYTF

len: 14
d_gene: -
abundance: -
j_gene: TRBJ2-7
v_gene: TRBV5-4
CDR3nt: TGTGCCAGCAGCTCGGTCTTATCGCACTACGAGCAGTACTTC
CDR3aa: CASSSVLSHYEQYF

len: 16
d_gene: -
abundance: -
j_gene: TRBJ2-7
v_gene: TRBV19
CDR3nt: TGTGCCAGTAGTACCCAGACAGGTGAGCGCTCCTACGAGCAGTACTTC
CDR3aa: CASSTQTGERSYEQYF

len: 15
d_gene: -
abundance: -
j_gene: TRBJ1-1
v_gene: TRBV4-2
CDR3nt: TGTGCCAGCAGCCAAGTGGCGGTTTTGAACACTGAAGCTTTCTTT
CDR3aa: CASSQVAVLNTEAFF

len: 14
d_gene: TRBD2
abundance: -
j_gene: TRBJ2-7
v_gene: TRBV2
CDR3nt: TGTGCCAGCAAGGGACTAGCGAGAACCTACGAGCAGTACTTC
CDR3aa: CASKGLARTYEQYF

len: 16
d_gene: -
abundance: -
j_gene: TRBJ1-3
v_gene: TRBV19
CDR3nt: TGTGCCAGTAGTATCTCTGAAGGAGTCCCTGGAAACACCATATATTTT
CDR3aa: CASSISEGVPGNTIYF

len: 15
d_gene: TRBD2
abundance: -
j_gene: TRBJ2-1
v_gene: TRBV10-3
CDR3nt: TGTGCCATCAGTTTAGGACCGGGACTAGTCAATGAGCAGTTCTTC
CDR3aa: CAISLGPGLVNEQFF

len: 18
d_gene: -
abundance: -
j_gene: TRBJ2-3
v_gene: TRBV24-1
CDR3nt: TGTGCCACCAGTGATGCTAGTTGGCGGGGATCTAGCACAGATACGCAGTATTTT
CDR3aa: CATSDASWRGSSTDTQYF

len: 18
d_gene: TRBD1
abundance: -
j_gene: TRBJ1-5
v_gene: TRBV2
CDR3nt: TGTGCCAGCAGTGGAAGGACTACAGGGGGTACCAGCAATCAGCCCCAGCATTTT
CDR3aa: CASSGRTTGGTSNQPQHF

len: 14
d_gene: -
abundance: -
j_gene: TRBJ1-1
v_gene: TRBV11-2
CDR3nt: TGTGCCAGCAGCTTAGGTCACCTAAACACTGAAGCTTTCTTT
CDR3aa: CASSLGHLNTEAFF

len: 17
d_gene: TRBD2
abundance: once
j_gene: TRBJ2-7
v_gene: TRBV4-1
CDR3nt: TGCGCCAGCAGCCAAGATAGGGGGGCTAGCGGGACCTACGAGCAGTACTTC
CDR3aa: CASSQDRGASGTYEQYF

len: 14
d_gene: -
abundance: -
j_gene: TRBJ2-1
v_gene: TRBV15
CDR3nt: TGTGCCACCAAGTCTTCGAGCTCCTACAATGAGCAGTTCTTC
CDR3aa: CATKSSSSYNEQFF

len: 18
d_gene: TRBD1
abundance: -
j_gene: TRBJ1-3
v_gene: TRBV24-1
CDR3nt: TGTGCCACCAGTGAGTACCGTGAAACAGGGGGCTCTGGAAACACCATATATTTT
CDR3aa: CATSEYRETGGSGNTIYF

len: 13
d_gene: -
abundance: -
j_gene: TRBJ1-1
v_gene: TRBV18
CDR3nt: TGTGCCAGCTCACTGGACTTGAACACTGAAGCTTTCTTT
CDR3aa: CASSLDLNTEAFF

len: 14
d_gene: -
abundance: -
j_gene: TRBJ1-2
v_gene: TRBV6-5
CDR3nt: TGTGCCAGCAGTCGCCGGGAGGCTAACTATGGCTACACCTTC
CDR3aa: CASSRREANYGYTF

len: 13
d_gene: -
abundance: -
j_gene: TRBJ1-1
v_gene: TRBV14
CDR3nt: TGTGCCAGCAGCCGATCCAGGAACACTGAAGCTTTCTTT
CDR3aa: CASSRSRNTEAFF